The sequence of this T cell receptor beta chain was determined in a study of monozygotic twins with inflammatory bowel disease. Each CDR3 protein gets one entry in TCRdb, which reprocessed the 5' RACE reads and gives no DNA. The table for this sample gives around 100,000 distinct CDR3 sequences. Germline loops: CDR1 SGHVS, CDR2 FQNEAQ. CDR3 length: 11 amino acids. The origin of this receptor is a human donor with ulcerative colitis or Crohn's disease, or a healthy co-twin of an affected twin (not recorded which). The chain joins TRBV7-8 to TRBJ2-7. What was sequenced was blood. The CDR3 spells CASSLAVEQYF. The full variable domain, with the rest looked up from reference TRBV7-8 and TRBJ2-7, is GAGVSQSPRYKVAKRGQDVALRCDPISGHVSLFWYQQALGQGPEFLTYFQNEAQLDKSGLPSDRFFAERPEGSVSTLKIQRTQQEDSAVYLCASSLAVEQYFGPGTRLTVT.